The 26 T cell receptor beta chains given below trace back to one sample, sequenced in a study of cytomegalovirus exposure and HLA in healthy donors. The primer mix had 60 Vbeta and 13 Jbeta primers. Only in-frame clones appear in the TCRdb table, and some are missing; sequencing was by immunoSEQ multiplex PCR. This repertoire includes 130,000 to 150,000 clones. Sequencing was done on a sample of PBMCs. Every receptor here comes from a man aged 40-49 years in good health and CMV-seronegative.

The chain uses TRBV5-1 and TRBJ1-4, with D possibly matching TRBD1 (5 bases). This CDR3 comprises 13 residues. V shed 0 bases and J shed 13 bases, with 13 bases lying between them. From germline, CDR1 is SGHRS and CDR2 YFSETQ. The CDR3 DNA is TGCGCCAGCAGCTTGGCCAGGGAGGGTAGACTGTTTTTT. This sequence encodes CASSLAREGRLFF.

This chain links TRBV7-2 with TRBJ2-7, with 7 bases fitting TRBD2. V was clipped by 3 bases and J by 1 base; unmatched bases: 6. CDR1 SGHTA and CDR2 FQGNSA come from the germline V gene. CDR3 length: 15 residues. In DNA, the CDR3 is TGTGCCAGCAGCTTGGATAACGGGGGGTCCTACGAGCAGTACTTC. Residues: CASSLDNGGSYEQYF.

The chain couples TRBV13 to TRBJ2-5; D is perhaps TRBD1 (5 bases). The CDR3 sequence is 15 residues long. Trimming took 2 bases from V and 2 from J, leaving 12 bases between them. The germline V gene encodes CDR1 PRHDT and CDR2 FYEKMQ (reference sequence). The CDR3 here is CASSLIRDRQETQYF. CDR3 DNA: TGTGCCAGCAGCTTAATCCGAGACAGACAAGAGACCCAGTACTTC.

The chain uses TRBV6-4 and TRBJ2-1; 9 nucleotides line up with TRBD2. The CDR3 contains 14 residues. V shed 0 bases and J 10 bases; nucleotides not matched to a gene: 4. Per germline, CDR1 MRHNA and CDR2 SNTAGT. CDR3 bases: TGTGCCAGCAGTGACTCGTTTAGCGGGGGCGAGCAGTTCTTC. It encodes CASSDSFSGGEQFF.

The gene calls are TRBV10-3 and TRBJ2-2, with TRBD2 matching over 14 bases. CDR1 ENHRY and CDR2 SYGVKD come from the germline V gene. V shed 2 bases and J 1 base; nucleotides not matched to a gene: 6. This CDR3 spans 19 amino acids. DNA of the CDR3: TGTGCCATCAGTGAGCCGGGGACTAGCGGGGGAGAGAACACCGGGGAGCTGTTTTTT. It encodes CAISEPGTSGGENTGELFF.

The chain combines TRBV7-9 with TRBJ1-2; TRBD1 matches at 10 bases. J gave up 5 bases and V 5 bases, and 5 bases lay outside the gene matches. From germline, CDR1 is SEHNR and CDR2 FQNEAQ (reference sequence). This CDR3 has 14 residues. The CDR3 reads CASSGQGGIYGYTF. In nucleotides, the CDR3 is TGTGCCAGCAGCGGACAGGGGGGAATATATGGCTACACCTTC.

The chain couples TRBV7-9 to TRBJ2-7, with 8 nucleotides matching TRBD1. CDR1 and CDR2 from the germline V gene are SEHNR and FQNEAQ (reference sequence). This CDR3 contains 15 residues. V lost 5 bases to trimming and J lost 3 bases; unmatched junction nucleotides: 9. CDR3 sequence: CASSVGQGPDYEQYF. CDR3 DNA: TGTGCCAGCAGCGTCGGACAGGGCCCGGACTACGAGCAGTACTTC.

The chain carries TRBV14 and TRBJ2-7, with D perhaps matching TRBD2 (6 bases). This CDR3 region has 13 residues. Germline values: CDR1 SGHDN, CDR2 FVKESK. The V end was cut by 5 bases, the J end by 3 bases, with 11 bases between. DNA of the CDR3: TGTGCCAGCAGCAGGGGACTGCACTACGAGCAGTACTTC. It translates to CASSRGLHYEQYF.

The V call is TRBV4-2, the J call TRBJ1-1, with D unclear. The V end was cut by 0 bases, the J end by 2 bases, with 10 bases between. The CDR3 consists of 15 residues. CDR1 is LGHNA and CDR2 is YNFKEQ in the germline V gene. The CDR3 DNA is TGTGCCAGCAGCCAAGATGGCGGGGTTAACACTGAAGCTTTCTTT. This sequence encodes CASSQDGGVNTEAFF.

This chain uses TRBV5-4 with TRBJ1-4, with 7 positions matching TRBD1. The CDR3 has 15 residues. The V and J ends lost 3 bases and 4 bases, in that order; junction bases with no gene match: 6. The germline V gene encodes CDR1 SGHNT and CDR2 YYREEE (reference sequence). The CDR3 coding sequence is TGTGCCAGCAGCTATTCGACAGGGATTAATGAAAAACTGTTTTTT. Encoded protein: CASSYSTGINEKLFF.

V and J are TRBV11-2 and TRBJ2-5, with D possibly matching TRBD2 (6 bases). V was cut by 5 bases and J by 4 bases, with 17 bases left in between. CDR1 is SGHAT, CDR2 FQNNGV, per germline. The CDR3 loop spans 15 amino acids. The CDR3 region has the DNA TGTGCCAGCAGCCCTCGATGGCGGGGAGGAGAGACCCAGTACTTC. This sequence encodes CASSPRWRGGETQYF.

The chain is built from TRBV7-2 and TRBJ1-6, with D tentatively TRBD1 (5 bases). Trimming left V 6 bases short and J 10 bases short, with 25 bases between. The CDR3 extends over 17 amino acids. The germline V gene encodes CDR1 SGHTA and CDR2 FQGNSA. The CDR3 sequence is CASSLNTLPGQGSPLHF. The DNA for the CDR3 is TGTGCCAGCAGTCTTAATACCCTCCCAGGGCAGGGATCACCCCTCCACTTT.

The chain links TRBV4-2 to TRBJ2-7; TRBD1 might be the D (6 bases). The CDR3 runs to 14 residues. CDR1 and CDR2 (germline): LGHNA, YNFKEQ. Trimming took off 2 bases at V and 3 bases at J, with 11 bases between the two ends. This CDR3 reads CASSQFPTGYEQYF. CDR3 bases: TGTGCCAGCAGCCAATTCCCGACAGGCTACGAGCAGTACTTC.

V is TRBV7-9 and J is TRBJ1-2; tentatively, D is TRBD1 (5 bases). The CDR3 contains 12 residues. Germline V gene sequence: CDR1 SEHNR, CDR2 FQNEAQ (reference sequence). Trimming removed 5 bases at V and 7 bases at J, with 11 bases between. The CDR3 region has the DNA TGTGCCAGCAGCCCGGGGGAGGGTGGCTACACCTTC. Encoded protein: CASSPGEGGYTF. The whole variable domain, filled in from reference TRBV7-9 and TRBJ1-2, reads DTGVSQNPRHKITKRGQNVTFRCDPISEHNRLYWYRQTLGQGPEFLTYFQNEAQLEKSRLLSDRFSAERPKGSFSTLEIQRTEQGDSAMYLCASSPGEGGYTFGSGTRLTVV.

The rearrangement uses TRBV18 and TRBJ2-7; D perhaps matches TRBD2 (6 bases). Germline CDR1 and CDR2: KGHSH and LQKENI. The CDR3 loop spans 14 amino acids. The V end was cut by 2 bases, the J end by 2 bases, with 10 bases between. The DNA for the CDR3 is TGTGCCAGCTCACCAAGGGCTAGCGCCTACGAGCAGTACTTC. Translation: CASSPRASAYEQYF.

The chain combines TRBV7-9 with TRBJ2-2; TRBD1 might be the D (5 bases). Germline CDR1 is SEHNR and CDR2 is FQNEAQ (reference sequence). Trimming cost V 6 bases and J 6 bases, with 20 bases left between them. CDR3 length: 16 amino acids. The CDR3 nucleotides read TGTGCCAGCAGTCCCACTCCCAAGGGGCGAGCCGGGGAGCTGTTTTTT. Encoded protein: CASSPTPKGRAGELFF. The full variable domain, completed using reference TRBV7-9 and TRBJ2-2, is DTGVSQNPRHKITKRGQNVTFRCDPISEHNRLYWYRQTLGQGPEFLTYFQNEAQLEKSRLLSDRFSAERPKGSFSTLEIQRTEQGDSAMYLCASSPTPKGRAGELFFGEGSRLTVL.

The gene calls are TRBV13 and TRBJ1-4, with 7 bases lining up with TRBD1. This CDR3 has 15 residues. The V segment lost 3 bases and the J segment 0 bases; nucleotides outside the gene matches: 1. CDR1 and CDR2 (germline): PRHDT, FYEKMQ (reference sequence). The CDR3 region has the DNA TGTGCCAGCAGCTTTGGGACAGCAACTAATGAAAAACTGTTTTTT. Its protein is CASSFGTATNEKLFF.

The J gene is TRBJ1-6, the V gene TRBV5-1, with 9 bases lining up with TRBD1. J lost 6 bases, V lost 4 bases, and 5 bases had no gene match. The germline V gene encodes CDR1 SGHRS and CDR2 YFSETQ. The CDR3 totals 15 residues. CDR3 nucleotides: TGCGCCAGCAGCCCCCAACAGGGGGCTAATTCACCCCTCCACTTT. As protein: CASSPQQGANSPLHF.

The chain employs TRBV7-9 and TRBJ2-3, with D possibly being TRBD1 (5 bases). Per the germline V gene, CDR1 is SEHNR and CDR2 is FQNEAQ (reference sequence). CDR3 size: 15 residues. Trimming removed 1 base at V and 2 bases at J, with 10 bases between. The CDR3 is CASSLVGVLTDTQYF. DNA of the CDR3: TGTGCCAGCAGCTTAGTAGGGGTTCTCACAGATACGCAGTATTTT. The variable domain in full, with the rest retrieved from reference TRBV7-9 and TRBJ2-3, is DTGVSQNPRHKITKRGQNVTFRCDPISEHNRLYWYRQTLGQGPEFLTYFQNEAQLEKSRLLSDRFSAERPKGSFSTLEIQRTEQGDSAMYLCASSLVGVLTDTQYFGPGTRLTVL.

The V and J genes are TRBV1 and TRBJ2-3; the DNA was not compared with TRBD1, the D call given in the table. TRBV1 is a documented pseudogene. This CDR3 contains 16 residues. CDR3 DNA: TGCACCAGCAGCCAAGATTCGGCAGGGGGCGCAGATACGCAGTATTTT. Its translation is CTSSQDSAGGADTQYF.

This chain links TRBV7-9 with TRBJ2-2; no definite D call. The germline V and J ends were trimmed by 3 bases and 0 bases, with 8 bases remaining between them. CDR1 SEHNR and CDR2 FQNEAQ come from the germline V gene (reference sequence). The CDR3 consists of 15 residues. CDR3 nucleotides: TGTGCCAGCAGCTTTGGGCAGACGAACACCGGGGAGCTGTTTTTT. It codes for CASSFGQTNTGELFF.

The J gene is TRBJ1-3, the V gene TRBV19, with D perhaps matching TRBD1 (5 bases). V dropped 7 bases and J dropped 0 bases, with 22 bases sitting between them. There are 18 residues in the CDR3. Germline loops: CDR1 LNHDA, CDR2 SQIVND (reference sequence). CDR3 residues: CASNPGHVDSDSGNTIYF. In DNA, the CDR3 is TGTGCCAGTAACCCCGGCCACGTAGACAGCGACTCTGGAAACACCATATATTTT.

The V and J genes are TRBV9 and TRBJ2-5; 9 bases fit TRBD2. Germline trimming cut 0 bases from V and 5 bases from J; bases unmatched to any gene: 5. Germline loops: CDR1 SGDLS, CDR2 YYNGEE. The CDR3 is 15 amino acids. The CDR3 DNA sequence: TGTGCCAGCAGCGTAGCTACGGGGACTAGCGAGACCCAGTACTTC. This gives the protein CASSVATGTSETQYF.

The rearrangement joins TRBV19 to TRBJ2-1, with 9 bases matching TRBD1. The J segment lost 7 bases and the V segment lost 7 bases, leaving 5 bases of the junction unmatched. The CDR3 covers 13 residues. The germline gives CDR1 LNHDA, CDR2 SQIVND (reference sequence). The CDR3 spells CASTGTGWNEQFF. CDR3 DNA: TGTGCCAGTACAGGGACAGGGTGGAATGAGCAGTTCTTC.

CDR3 bases: TGCGCCAGCAGCCAAGGGGCGGGGCCAAATGAGCAGTTCTTC. This codes for CASSQGAGPNEQFF. The chain employs TRBV4-3 and TRBJ2-1; possibly TRBD2 for D (6 bases). V was pared by 1 base and J by 7 bases, with 11 bases between. This CDR3 has 14 residues. CDR1 is LGHNA and CDR2 is YSLEER in the germline V gene.

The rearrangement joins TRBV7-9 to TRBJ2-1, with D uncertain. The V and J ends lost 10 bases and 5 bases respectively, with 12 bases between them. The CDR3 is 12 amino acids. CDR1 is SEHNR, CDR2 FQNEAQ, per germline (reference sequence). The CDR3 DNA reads TGTGCCACCCCTCGCGAGGACAATGAGCAGTTCTTC. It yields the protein CATPREDNEQFF.